This T cell receptor beta chain was obtained from a study of T-cell memory formation after mild COVID-19. Looking at the study overall: Largely donor-specific TCR clusters were found. The study's findings and limits: Clones contracting over day 15 to 85 were CD4/CD8 balanced, with later expanders leaning CD4+. Pre-infection memory contained some responding clones, which suggested that cross-reactive memory had joined.

The CDR3 is made up of 14 amino acids. Deletions cut 4 bases from V and 0 bases from J, with 8 bases between. Regarding this clonotype: Its antigen is as yet unknown.

5'RACE with constant-segment primers built TCRalpha and TCRbeta cDNA libraries with UMIs. TCRdb redid the calling of the 5' RACE reads with MiXCR, one entry per CDR3 protein. The data show about 160,000 distinct CDR3 sequences, roughly 30% seen once. Sequenced sample: PBMCs or a T cell subset sorted from them (not recorded which). The sequence was collected from an adult woman who had mild COVID-19 (a few samples of this study predate the infection). Cell type and time point are not known. The J gene is TRBJ2-3, the V gene TRBV12-3 or TRBV12-4; D gene ambiguous. The CDR3 bases are TGTGCCAGCAGTTGGGTCCACAGCACAGATACGCAGTATTTT. Protein sequence: CASSWVHSTDTQYF.